This T cell receptor beta chain comes out of a study of CD8 T cell repertoires and HIV-1 epitope variants. This clone has just a few counts. Antigen specificity is unknown. The method was immunoSEQ multiplex PCR; TCRdb's version includes in-frame clones alone and lacks a portion of them. The sample records over 4,000 clones, about two thirds being singletons. The sample comprised cultured CD8+ T cells derived from PBMCs. This sequence originates from a male donor with HIV.

CDR3 nucleotides: TGTGCCAGCGCCATCCAGGGGGGAGACACTGAAGCTTTCTTT. Encoded protein: CASAIQGGDTEAFF. The chain uses TRBV28 and TRBJ1-1, with TRBD1 matching 7 bases. The length of the CDR3 is 14 residues. Per the germline V gene, CDR1 is MDHEN and CDR2 is SYDVKM. Losses at the gene ends were 8 bases for V and 3 bases for J; bases not matched to a gene: 9.